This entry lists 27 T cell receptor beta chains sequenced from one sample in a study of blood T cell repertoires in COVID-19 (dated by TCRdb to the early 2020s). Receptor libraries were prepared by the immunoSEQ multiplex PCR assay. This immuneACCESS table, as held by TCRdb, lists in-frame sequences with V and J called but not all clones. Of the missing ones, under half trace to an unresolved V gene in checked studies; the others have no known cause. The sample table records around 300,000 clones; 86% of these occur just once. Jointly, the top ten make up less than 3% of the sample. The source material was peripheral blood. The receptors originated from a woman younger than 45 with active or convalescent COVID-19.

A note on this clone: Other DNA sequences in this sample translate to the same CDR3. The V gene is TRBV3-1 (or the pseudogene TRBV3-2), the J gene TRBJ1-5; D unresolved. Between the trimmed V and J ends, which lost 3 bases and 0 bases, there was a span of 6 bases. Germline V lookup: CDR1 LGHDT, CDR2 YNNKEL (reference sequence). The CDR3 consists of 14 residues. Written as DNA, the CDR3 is TGTGCCAGCAGCCAGAGTGGTAGCAATCAGCCCCAGCATTTT. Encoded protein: CASSQSGSNQPQHF.

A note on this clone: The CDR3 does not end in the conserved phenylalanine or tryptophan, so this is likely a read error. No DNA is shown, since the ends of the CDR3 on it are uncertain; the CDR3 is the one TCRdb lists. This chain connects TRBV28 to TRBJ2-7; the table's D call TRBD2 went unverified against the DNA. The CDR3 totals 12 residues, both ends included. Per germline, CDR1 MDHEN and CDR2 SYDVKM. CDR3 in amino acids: CASSTATGTRYL.

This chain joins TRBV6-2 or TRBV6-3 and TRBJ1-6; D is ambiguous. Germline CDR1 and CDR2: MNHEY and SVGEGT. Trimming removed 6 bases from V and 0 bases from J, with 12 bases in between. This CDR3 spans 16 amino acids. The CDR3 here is CASSVRRSSYNSPLHF. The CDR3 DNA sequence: TGTGCCAGCAGCGTGAGACGGAGCTCCTATAATTCACCCCTCCACTTT.

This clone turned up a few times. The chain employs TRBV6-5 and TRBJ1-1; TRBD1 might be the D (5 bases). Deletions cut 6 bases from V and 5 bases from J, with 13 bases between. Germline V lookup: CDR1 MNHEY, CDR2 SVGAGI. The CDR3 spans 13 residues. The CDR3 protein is CASSRGGMTEAFF. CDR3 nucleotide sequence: TGTGCCAGCAGCCGGGGGGGGATGACTGAAGCTTTCTTT.

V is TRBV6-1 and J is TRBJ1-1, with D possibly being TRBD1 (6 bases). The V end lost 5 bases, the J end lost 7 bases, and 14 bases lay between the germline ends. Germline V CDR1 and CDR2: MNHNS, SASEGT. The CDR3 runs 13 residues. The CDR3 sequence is CASSRQGGIEAFF. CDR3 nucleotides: TGTGCCAGCAGTCGCCAAGGGGGAATTGAAGCTTTCTTT.

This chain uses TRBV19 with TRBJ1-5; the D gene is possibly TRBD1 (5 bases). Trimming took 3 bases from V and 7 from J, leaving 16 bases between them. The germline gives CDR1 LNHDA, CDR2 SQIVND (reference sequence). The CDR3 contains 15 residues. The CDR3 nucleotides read TGTGCCAGTAGTATTGGGGCCCGGGGAGGGCAGCCCCAGCATTTT. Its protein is CASSIGARGGQPQHF.

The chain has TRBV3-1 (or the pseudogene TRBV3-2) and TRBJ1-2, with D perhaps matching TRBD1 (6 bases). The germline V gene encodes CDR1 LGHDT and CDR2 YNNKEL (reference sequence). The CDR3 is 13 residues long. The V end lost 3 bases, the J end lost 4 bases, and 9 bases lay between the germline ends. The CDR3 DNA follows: TGTGCCAGCAGCCAGGGGGCGCGCTATGGCTACACCTTC. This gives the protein CASSQGARYGYTF.

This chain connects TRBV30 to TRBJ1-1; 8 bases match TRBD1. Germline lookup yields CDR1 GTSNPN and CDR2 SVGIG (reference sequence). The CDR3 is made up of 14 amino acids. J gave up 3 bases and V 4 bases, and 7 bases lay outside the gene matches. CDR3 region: CAWNAGQGDTEAFF. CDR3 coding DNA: TGTGCCTGGAACGCAGGACAGGGAGACACTGAAGCTTTCTTT.

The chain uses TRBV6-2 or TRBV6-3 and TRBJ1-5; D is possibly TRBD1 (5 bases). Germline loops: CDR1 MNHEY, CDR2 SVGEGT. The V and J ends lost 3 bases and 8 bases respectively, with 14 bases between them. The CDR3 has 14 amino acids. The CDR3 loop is CASSYPGPGKPQHF. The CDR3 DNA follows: TGTGCCAGCAGTTATCCCGGCCCAGGGAAGCCCCAGCATTTT.

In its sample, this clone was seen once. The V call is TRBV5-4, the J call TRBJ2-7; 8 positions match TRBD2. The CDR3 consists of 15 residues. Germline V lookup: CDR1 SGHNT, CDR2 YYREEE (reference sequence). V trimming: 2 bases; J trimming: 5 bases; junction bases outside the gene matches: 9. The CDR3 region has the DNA TGTGCCAGCAGCTTAGGGGGACTAGGGGGTAACGAGCAGTACTTC. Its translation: CASSLGGLGGNEQYF.

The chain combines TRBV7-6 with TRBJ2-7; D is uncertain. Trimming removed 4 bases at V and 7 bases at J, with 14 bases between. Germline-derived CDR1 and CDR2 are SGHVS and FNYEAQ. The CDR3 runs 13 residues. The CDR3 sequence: CASSSAPGREQYF. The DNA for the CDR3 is TGTGCCAGCAGCTCGGCCCCAGGTAGGGAGCAGTACTTC.

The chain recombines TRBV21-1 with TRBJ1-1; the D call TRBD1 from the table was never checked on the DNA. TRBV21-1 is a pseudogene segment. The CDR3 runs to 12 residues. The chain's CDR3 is CASSPQNTEAFF. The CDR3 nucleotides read TGTGCCAGCAGCCCACAGAACACTGAAGCTTTCTTT.

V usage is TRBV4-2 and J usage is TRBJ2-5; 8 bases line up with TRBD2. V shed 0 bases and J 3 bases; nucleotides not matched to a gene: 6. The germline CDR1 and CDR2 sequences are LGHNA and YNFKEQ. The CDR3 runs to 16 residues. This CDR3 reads CASSQDLRGAKETQYF. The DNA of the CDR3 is TGTGCCAGCAGCCAAGATCTGCGGGGGGCCAAAGAGACCCAGTACTTC.

The DNA for the CDR3 is TGTGCCAGCAGCTCGGGACTAGCGGGGGCGTACGAGCAGTACTTC. Translated, it gives CASSSGLAGAYEQYF. The gene calls are TRBV5-4 and TRBJ2-7; 14 bases map to TRBD2. CDR3 length: 15 amino acids. Germline CDR1 is SGHNT and CDR2 is YYREEE (reference sequence). The junction had 3 bases not matched to a gene; V was cut back by 3 bases and J by 4 bases.

The DNA of the CDR3 is TGTGCCATCCCGAAGGAGGCGGTTGGCTACACCTTC. Translated: CAIPKEAVGYTF. V and J are TRBV2 and TRBJ1-2; D gene unclear. Germline-derived CDR1 and CDR2 are SNHLY and FYNNEI. The CDR3 extends over 12 amino acids. Between the trimmed V and J ends, which lost 10 bases and 7 bases, there was a span of 16 bases.

This CDR3 reads CAWSDMGARADTQYF. The CDR3 nucleotides read TGTGCCTGGAGTGATATGGGGGCTAGGGCAGATACGCAGTATTTT. The chain recombines TRBV30 with TRBJ2-3, with D possibly being TRBD1 (6 bases). The CDR3 has 15 amino acids. Between the trimmed V and J ends, which lost 1 base and 4 bases, there was a span of 15 bases. Per germline, CDR1 GTSNPN and CDR2 SVGIG (reference sequence).

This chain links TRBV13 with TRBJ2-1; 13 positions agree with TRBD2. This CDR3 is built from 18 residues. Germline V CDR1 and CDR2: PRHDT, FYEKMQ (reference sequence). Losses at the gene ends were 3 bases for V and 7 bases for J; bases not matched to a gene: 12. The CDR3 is CASSFPLLAGGPSNEQFF. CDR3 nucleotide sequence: TGTGCCAGCAGCTTCCCCTTACTAGCGGGGGGGCCGAGTAATGAGCAGTTCTTC.

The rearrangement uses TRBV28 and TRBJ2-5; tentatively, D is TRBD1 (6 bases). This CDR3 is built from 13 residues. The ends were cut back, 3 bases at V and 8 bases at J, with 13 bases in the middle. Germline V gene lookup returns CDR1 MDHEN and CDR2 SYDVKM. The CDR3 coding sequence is TGTGCCAGCAGTTTCCGCCCAGGGGACACCCAGTACTTC. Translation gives CASSFRPGDTQYF.

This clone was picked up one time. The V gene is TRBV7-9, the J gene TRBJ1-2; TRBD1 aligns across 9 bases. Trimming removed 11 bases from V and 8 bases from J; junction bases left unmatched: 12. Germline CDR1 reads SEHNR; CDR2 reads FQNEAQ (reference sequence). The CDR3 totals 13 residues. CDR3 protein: CALRDREIGGYTF. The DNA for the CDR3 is TGTGCCTTACGGGACAGGGAGATAGGGGGCTACACCTTC.

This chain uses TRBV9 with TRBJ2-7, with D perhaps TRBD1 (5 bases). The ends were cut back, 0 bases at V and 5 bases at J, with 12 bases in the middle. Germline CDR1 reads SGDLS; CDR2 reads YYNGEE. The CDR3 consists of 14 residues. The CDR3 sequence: CASSVGQGFNEQYF. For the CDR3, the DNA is TGTGCCAGCAGCGTAGGTCAGGGCTTTAACGAGCAGTACTTC.

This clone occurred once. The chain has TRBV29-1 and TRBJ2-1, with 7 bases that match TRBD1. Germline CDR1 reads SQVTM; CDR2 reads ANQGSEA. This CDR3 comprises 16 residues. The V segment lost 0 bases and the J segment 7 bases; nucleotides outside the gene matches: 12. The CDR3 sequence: CSVEDPHRGRGNEQFF. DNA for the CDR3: TGCAGCGTTGAAGATCCACACAGGGGCAGGGGTAATGAGCAGTTCTTC.

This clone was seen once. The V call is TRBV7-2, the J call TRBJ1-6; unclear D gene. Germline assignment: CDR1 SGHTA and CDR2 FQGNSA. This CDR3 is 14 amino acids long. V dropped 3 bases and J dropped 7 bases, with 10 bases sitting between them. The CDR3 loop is CASSFGQPNSPLHF. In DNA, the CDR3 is TGTGCCAGCAGCTTTGGGCAACCGAATTCACCCCTCCACTTT.

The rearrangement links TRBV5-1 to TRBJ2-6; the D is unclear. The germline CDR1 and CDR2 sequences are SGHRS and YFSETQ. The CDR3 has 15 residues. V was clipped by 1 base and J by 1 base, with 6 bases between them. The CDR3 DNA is TGCGCCAGCAGCTTGACAGCATCTGGGGCCAACGTCCTGACTTTC. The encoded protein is CASSLTASGANVLTF.

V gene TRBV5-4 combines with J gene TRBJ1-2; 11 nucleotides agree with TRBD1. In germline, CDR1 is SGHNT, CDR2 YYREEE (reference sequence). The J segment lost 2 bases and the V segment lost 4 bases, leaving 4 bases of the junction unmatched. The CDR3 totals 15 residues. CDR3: CASSPRTGGNYGYTF. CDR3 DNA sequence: TGTGCCAGCAGCCCACGGACAGGGGGCAACTATGGCTACACCTTC.

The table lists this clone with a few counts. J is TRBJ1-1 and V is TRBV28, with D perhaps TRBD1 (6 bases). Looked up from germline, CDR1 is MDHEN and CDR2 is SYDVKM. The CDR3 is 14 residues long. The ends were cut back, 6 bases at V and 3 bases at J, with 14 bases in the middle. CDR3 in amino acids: CASSRTTGYTEAFF. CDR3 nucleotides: TGTGCCAGCAGCCGAACTACAGGGTACACTGAAGCTTTCTTT.

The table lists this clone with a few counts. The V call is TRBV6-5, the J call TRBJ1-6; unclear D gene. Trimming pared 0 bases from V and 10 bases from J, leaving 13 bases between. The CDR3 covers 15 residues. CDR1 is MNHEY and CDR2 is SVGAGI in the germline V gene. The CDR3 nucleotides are TGTGCCAGCAGTTACTCGTTTCAGGAGCGGTCACCCCTCCACTTT. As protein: CASSYSFQERSPLHF.

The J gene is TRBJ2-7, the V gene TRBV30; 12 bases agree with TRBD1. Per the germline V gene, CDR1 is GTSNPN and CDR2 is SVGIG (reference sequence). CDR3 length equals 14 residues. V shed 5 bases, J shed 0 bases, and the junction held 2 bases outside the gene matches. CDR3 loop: CAWRDRGRSYEQYF. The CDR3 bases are TGTGCCTGGCGGGACAGGGGGCGCTCCTACGAGCAGTACTTC.